The clone carrying this TCR beta chain was counted at least ten times. Its antigen is unidentified. This record belongs to a study of identical twins. Overall study results and limits: Zero-insertion analyses might be partly confounded by invariant T cells like MAIT and iNKT. The study found excess low generation probability among twin-shared out-of-frame alpha sequences. There were fewer insertions in abundant cord blood beta clonotypes, but memory repertoires showed no such pattern. In monozygotic twins, models underestimated the sharing of out-of-frame TCR alpha.

Germline CDR1 and CDR2: SNHLY and FYNNEI. This CDR3 comprises 15 residues. Trimming cost V 6 bases and J 2 bases; bases outside gene matches: 3. TCRdb reprocessed the 5' RACE reads with MiXCR, giving one entry per CDR3 protein. The sample consists of 1.5 million to 2 million distinct CDR3 sequences, 25% to 35% of them appearing once. Sequencing input: cord blood. The TCR sequence derives from a newborn girl in good health. The rearrangement links TRBV2 to TRBJ2-1, with TRBD2 matching 11 bases. Here the CDR3 reads CASRPLAGAYNEQFF. The CDR3 DNA sequence: TGTGCCAGCAGGCCACTAGCGGGAGCCTACAATGAGCAGTTCTTC.